The T cell receptor (beta chain) under discussion was sequenced for a study of CD8 T cells in Susac syndrome. This clonotype was seen a single time. Its target is not known. The germline CDR1 and CDR2 sequences are MNHEY and SMNVEV (reference sequence). The ends were cut back, 1 base at V and 7 bases at J, with 8 bases in the middle. This CDR3 has 13 residues. It was treatment-naive patients with stable or active relapsing-remitting disease who made up the multiple sclerosis controls. RNA amounts of roughly 0.5 to 1 ug underwent reverse transcription with random hexamers. An immunoSEQ multiplex PCR amplified TCR beta CDR3 over 54 Vbeta and 13 Jbeta. TCRdb ran MiXCR on the immunoSEQ multiplex PCR reads and lists one entry per CDR3 protein. The table records a few hundred thousand distinct CDR3 sequences, roughly 94% of them present only once. The study's findings and limits: The relatively small number of individuals in the TCR sequencing and HLA analysis was acknowledged by the study.

V is TRBV27 and J is TRBJ2-1; no definite D call. The sequenced sample was CD4+ T cells from PBMCs. This receptor was obtained from a human donor with multiple sclerosis. For the CDR3, the DNA is TGTGCCAGCAGTTTATTTAGAGGAAATGAGCAGTTCTTC. This gives the protein CASSLFRGNEQFF.